Shown below are 5 T cell receptor beta chains from a single sample sequenced in a study of blood T cell repertoires in COVID-19. Assay: immunoSEQ multiplex PCR; the TCRdb copy retains only in-frame clones and omits some. Of roughly 200,000 clones in the sample, about 88% are singletons; the top ten hold 18%. The material sequenced was peripheral blood. Receptors originate from a man aged 45 to 65 with COVID-19, enrolled during active disease.

In nucleotides, the CDR3 is TGTGCCAGCAGCGTAGATGGGACAGGGGGCTACAATGAGCAGTTCTTC. Protein: CASSVDGTGGYNEQFF. V usage is TRBV9 and J usage is TRBJ2-1; TRBD1 matches 11 bases. Losses at the gene ends were 0 bases for V and 3 bases for J; bases not matched to a gene: 2. Per germline, CDR1 SGDLS and CDR2 YYNGEE. The CDR3 covers 16 residues. The whole variable domain, remainder taken from reference TRBV9 and TRBJ2-1, is DSGVTQTPKHLITATGQRVTLRCSPRSGDLSVYWYQQSLDQGLQFLIQYYNGEERAKGNILERFSAQQFPDLHSELNLSSLELGDSALYFCASSVDGTGGYNEQFFGPGTRLTVL.

This clone has only one observation. The chain links TRBV7-3 to TRBJ2-5; D possibly corresponds to TRBD1 (6 bases). The germline gives CDR1 SGHTA, CDR2 FQGTGA. V dropped 5 bases and J dropped 1 base, with 17 bases sitting between them. This CDR3 has 16 residues. CDR3 residues: CASSNRRTALQETQYF. CDR3 in DNA: TGTGCCAGCAGCAACCGACGGACAGCCCTCCAAGAGACCCAGTACTTC. Using reference TRBV7-3 and TRBJ2-5 for the parts outside the CDR3, the full variable domain is GAGVSQTPSNKVTEKGKYVELRCDPISGHTALYWYRQSLGQGPEFLIYFQGTGAADDSGLPNDRFFAVRPEGSVSTLKIQRTERGDSAVYLCASSNRRTALQETQYFGPGTRLLVL.

The rearrangement links TRBV11-3 to TRBJ2-3; D is unresolved. Germline values: CDR1 SGHNT, CDR2 YENEEA. The CDR3 extends over 12 amino acids. Trimming took off 5 bases at V and 3 bases at J, with 6 bases between the two ends. The CDR3 here is CASSPSTDTQYF. The CDR3 DNA reads TGTGCCAGCAGCCCCAGTACAGATACGCAGTATTTT. Full variable domain (outside the CDR3, taken from reference TRBV11-3 and TRBJ2-3): EAGVVQSPRYKIIEKKQPVAFWCNPISGHNTLYWYLQNLGQGPELLIRYENEEAVDDSQLPKDRFSAERLKGVDSTLKIQPAELGDSAVYLCASSPSTDTQYFGPGTRLTVL.

This sequence joins TRBV4-2 and TRBJ2-1; 11 nucleotides match TRBD2. The trim removed 1 base at V and 5 bases at J, leaving 4 bases unmatched. The CDR3 is 16 amino acids. Germline CDR1 and CDR2: LGHNA and YNFKEQ. The CDR3 DNA sequence: TGTGCCAGCAGCCAAGTTGGGACTAGCGGAAACAATGAGCAGTTCTTC. Its translation: CASSQVGTSGNNEQFF.

The chain is built from TRBV2 and TRBJ2-3; no reliable D call. With 4 bases removed from V and 1 base from J, the gap between germline ends came to 12 bases. This CDR3 is 15 amino acids long. CDR1 and CDR2 from the germline V gene are SNHLY and FYNNEI. CDR3 nucleotides: TGTGCCAGCAGTGGAGGCGGAGAACGCACAGATACGCAGTATTTT. Translated, it gives CASSGGGERTDTQYF. The variable domain in full, completed from reference TRBV2 and TRBJ2-3, reads EPEVTQTPSHQVTQMGQEVILRCVPISNHLYFYWYRQILGQKVEFLVSFYNNEISEKSEIFDDQFSVERPDGSNFTLKIRSTKLEDSAMYFCASSGGGERTDTQYFGPGTRLTVL.